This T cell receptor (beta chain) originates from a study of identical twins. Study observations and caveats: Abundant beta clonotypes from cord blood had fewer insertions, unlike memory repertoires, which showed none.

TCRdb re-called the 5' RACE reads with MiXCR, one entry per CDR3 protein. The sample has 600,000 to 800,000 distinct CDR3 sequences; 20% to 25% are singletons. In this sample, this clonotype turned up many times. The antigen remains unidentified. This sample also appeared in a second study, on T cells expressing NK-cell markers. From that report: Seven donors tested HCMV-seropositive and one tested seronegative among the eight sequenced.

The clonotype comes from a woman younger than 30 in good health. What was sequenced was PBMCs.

CDR3 sequence reads: CASSLLGYEQYF. CDR3 DNA: TGTGCCAGCTCACTCCTCGGCTACGAGCAGTACTTC. J is TRBJ2-7 and V is TRBV12-3 or TRBV12-4; D not certain. Trimming shortened V by 8 bases and J by 3 bases, and 11 bases separated the two germline ends. The CDR3 spans 12 residues.